This T cell receptor beta chain comes out of a study of blood T cells in healthy people across ages (dated by TCRdb to 2013 to 2016). Notes on the research overall: In model experiments, template switching captured about one uniquely barcoded TCR beta cDNA molecule for every two T cells. Using deep sequencing normalized with unique cDNA molecular identifiers, the study measured how TCR beta repertoire diversity changes with age. To avoid experimental bias, donors of different ages were spread randomly across the sequencing lanes. Four age groups were formed from the donors: young (average approximately 15 years), middle-aged (approximately 39), aged (roughly 58) and long-lived (roughly 81). The study analyzed two additional independent replicas of 1 million unique cDNA reads from the same blood draw for two donors, one aged 18 to 29 and one aged 80 or older. The study at large found these results: The percentage of naive T cells measured by flow cytometry correlated strongly with observed TCR beta diversity. Estimates of total diversity from one million sequenced T cells were regarded as lower bounds and underestimates. Compared with the aged group, the long-lived group had more naive CD4+ T cells, fewer expanded clones and increased TCR diversity, suggesting age selection. Because donor CMV infection status was unknown, age-related changes in expanded clonotypes were potentially confounded. Conclusive comparison of naive and antigen-experienced compartments was prevented by the profiling of bulk unsorted PBMCs. As age increased, observed TCR beta diversity per million T cells dropped in a roughly linear way, and a significant reduction was already evident by age about 40.

The protocol used for the library was 5' RACE. The instrument given in TCRdb is Illumina HiSeq 2500. A second PCR of about 6 to 11 cycles was performed with a sample-barcoded 5' primer and a J-beta primer mix. A unique molecular identifier was introduced onto each TCR beta cDNA molecule by a template-switch 5' adaptor carrying 12 random nucleotides. Each sample yielded at least 2.5 million CDR3-containing paired-end reads. First-strand cDNA synthesis was performed from all RNA using the Mint cDNA synthesis kit, with priming by a TRBC-specific oligonucleotide. All cDNA was treated with uracil-DNA glycosylase and then went through a first 18-cycle PCR with the universal primers M1SS and BC2_uni_R. Per the original workflow: Each sample was normalized by randomly selecting 1 million high-quality reads, each carrying a distinct molecular identifier. Reads sharing molecular identifiers were discarded rather than binned into consensus sequences. MiTCR, set to a Q25 quality threshold and the strictest error-elimination algorithm, was used for CDR3 identification, clonotype clustering and error correction. Lower-bound total TCR beta diversity was estimated with a nonparametric unseen species model using Euler transformation. TCRdb redid the processing of the public reads, applying fastp at Q25 and MiXCR, and retained in-frame beta chains. Each record represents a unique CDR3 protein, reported with the most common genes and DNA among its rows. These V and J calls rely on TCRdb rather than the paper's analysis. Within this sample are roughly 700,000 distinct CDR3 sequences, with more than 40% of them counted one time only. Of the sample, 30% to 35% is held by the ten largest clones.

Systemically healthy Caucasian individuals from Russia, 35 to 40 in total and aged about 6 to 100 years, were included as donors. Approximately 11 milliliters of peripheral blood were drawn from each donor into EDTA-treated Vacutainer tubes. Ficoll-Paque density-gradient centrifugation was used to isolate PBMCs, with at least 6 million obtained per sample. Total RNA, at least 6 micrograms per sample, was extracted from PBMCs with Trizol reagent. The percentages of naive CD45RAhigh/CD27high T cells were determined by flow cytometry on a PBMC aliquot from every donor. Only one count was recorded for this clonotype. Which antigen it targets is not known. Germline and junction disagree at one end, which may indicate a read error. The germline V gene sets CDR1 to LGHNA and CDR2 to YSLEER. Taken from cysteine to phenylalanine, the CDR3 has 15 residues. The sequence is cut down to CDR3 DNA, 45 bases in frame from base 1.

The sample was blood. This TCR came from an older woman in good health. This chain is built from TRBV4-3 and TRBJ2-1; D gene: possibly TRBD2, on 6 matching bases. The CDR3 is CASNQDYGRGNEQFF. The DNA sequence is TGCGCCAGCAACCAAGATTACGGGAGAGGGAATGAGCAGTTCTTC.